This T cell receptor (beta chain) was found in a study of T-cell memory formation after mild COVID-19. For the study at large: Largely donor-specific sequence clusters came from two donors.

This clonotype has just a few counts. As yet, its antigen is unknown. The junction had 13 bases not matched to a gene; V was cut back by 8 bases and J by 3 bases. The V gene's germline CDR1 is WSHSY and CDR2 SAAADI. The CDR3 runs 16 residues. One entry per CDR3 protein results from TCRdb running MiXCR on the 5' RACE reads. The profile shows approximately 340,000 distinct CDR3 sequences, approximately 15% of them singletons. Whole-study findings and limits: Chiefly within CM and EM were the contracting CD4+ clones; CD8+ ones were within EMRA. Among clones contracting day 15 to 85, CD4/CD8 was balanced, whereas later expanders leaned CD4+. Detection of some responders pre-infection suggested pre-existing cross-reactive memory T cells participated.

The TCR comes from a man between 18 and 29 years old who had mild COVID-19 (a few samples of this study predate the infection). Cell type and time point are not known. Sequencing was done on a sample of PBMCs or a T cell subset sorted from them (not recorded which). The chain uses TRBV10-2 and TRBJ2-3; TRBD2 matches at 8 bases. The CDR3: CASEGTSGGSTDTQYF. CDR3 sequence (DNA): TGCGCCAGCGAGGGAACGAGCGGGGGTTCTACAGATACGCAGTATTTT.